Listed below are T cell receptor beta chains from one sample, sequenced in a study of OX40 agonist ivuxolimab in advanced cancers. Assay: immunoSEQ multiplex PCR; the TCRdb copy retains only in-frame clones and omits some. The data show about 84,000 clones, with 90% to 95% seen just once and 8% to 13% held by the top ten. Source: CD4+ or CD8+ T cells sorted from blood, taken in a trial of the OX40 agonist ivuxolimab. The source is an adult with an advanced solid tumor such as melanoma, head and neck, liver or kidney cancer. CDR3s include the opening cysteine and the closing phenylalanine or tryptophan. Fields, in order: J gene, clone size, D gene, V gene, CDR3 protein, CDR3 DNA. D genes are given only for firm matches. The size field is filled for only some rows; it gives once, few, many or a size class.

>TRBJ1-5|-|-|TRBV19
CASRWGIGNQPQHF
TGTGCCAGTAGGTGGGGAATCGGCAATCAGCCCCAGCATTTT
>TRBJ1-2|-|-|TRBV9
CASSVVQGQGYTF
TGTGCCAGCAGCGTAGTTCAGGGCCAAGGCTACACCTTC
>TRBJ1-1|-|-|TRBV27
CASSSRQAEVNTEAFF
TGTGCCAGCAGTTCCCGACAGGCGGAGGTGAACACTGAAGCTTTCTTT
>TRBJ2-4|-|TRBD2|TRBV10-1
CASGWGGLDIQYF
TGCGCCAGCGGGTGGGGGGGATTGGACATTCAGTACTTC
>TRBJ1-1|-|-|TRBV10-2
CASSEYVSGNTEAFF
TGCGCCAGCAGTGAGTATGTGTCTGGGAACACTGAAGCTTTCTTT
>TRBJ2-7|once|-|TRBV7-2
CASSLDQVEQYF
TGTGCCAGCAGCTTAGATCAGGTCGAGCAGTACTTC
>TRBJ2-1|once|-|TRBV27
CASSIFGGLTNNEQFF
TGTGCCAGCAGTATTTTTGGGGGATTGACTAACAATGAGCAGTTCTTC
>TRBJ1-3|-|-|TRBV9
CASSVEEISGNTIYF
TGTGCCAGCAGCGTAGAGGAGATCTCTGGAAACACCATATATTTT
>TRBJ1-2|-|-|TRBV7-8
CASSPRTRGAHYGYTF
TGTGCCAGCAGCCCACGAACCCGGGGGGCCCACTATGGCTACACCTTC
>TRBJ1-3|once|-|TRBV9
CASSVPPEDTIYF
TGTGCCAGCAGCGTACCACCTGAGGACACCATATATTTT
>TRBJ1-1|-|-|TRBV7-9
CASSPEGAFF
TGTGCCAGCAGCCCCGAGGGAGCTTTCTTT
>TRBJ2-5|-|-|TRBV10-3
CAISESTRDGETQYF
TGTGCCATCAGTGAGTCAACTAGGGATGGGGAGACCCAGTACTTC
>TRBJ2-1|-|-|TRBV27
CASSSGLGNEQFF
TGTGCCAGCAGTTCGGGACTGGGCAATGAGCAGTTCTTC
>TRBJ2-1|once|TRBD2|TRBV7-3
CASSMRTSGRPTYNEQFF
TGTGCCAGCAGCATGAGGACTAGCGGGAGACCAACCTACAATGAGCAGTTCTTC
>TRBJ1-3|-|-|TRBV7-2
CASSPAGTGNTIYF
TGTGCCAGCAGCCCTGCTGGAACTGGAAACACCATATATTTT
>TRBJ2-7|-|TRBD2|TRBV4-1
CASSQVAGDSYEQYF
TGCGCCAGCAGCCAAGTGGCGGGAGACTCCTACGAGCAGTACTTC
>TRBJ2-7|-|-|TRBV4-1
CASSQDPGTYAYEQYF
TGCGCCAGCAGCCAAGACCCCGGGACCTATGCCTACGAGCAGTACTTC
>TRBJ2-5|-|-|TRBV7-8
CASSLGATDQETQYF
TGTGCCAGCAGCTTAGGGGCTACCGACCAAGAGACCCAGTACTTC
>TRBJ2-7|-|TRBD2|TRBV4-2
CASSLPGTSESYEQYF
TGTGCCAGCAGCTTGCCAGGGACTAGCGAGAGCTACGAGCAGTACTTC
>TRBJ2-1|-|TRBD2|TRBV11-1
CASKGASGPTSYNEQFF
TGTGCCAGCAAGGGAGCTAGCGGGCCGACCTCCTACAATGAGCAGTTCTTC
>TRBJ2-2|-|-|TRBV4-1
CASSLREVYTGELFF
TGCGCCAGCAGCCTCCGGGAAGTATACACCGGGGAGCTGTTTTTT
>TRBJ2-3|-|TRBD2|TRBV30
CAWSVHRTSGRADTQYF
TGTGCCTGGAGTGTACACAGGACTAGCGGACGGGCAGATACGCAGTATTTT
>TRBJ2-7|-|-|TRBV4-3
CASSQGIGGPLSYEQYF
TGCGCCAGCAGCCAAGGAATAGGAGGCCCCCTCTCCTACGAGCAGTACTTC
>TRBJ2-7|-|-|TRBV18
CASSPPNSPLPYEQYF
TGTGCCAGCTCACCACCGAACAGCCCTTTACCCTACGAGCAGTACTTC
>TRBJ2-3|-|TRBD1|TRBV30
CAWSYRGRADTQYF
TGTGCCTGGAGTTACAGGGGGCGAGCAGATACGCAGTATTTT
>TRBJ1-5|once|TRBD1|TRBV19
CASSLRGRNQPQHF
TGTGCCAGTAGTCTCAGGGGGCGGAATCAGCCCCAGCATTTT
>TRBJ2-5|-|-|TRBV11-2
CASSLLPGLSRETQYF
TGTGCCAGCAGCTTACTCCCAGGGCTTAGTCGGGAGACCCAGTACTTC
>TRBJ2-5|-|-|TRBV4-1
CASSLPVPGQGPAGKTQYF
TGCGCCAGCAGCCTTCCAGTCCCGGGACAAGGACCGGCTGGAAAGACCCAGTACTTC
>TRBJ2-3|-|TRBD2|TRBV27
CASSSASGPRDTQYF
TGTGCCAGCAGTTCGGCTAGCGGGCCAAGAGATACGCAGTATTTT
>TRBJ1-2|-|-|TRBV7-8
CATGDIGVGGYTF
TGTGCCACCGGGGACATCGGGGTTGGTGGCTACACCTTC
>TRBJ2-3|-|-|TRBV7-2
CASSLGPFHTDTQYF
TGTGCCAGCAGCTTAGGGCCGTTTCACACAGATACGCAGTATTTT
>TRBJ2-1|-|TRBD1|TRBV11-2
CASSPTGVGNEQFF
TGTGCCAGCAGCCCGACAGGGGTTGGCAATGAGCAGTTCTTC
>TRBJ1-6|-|TRBD1|TRBV28
CASSSILGTGGEENSPLHF
TGTGCCAGCAGCTCAATACTAGGGACAGGGGGTGAGGAGAATTCACCCCTCCACTTT
>TRBJ1-1|-|-|TRBV9
CASSVAGTAEAFF
TGTGCCAGCAGCGTAGCGGGGACGGCTGAAGCTTTCTTT
>TRBJ2-1|-|TRBD1|TRBV6-8
CASSSGTGRLNEQFF
TGTGCCAGCAGCTCCGGGACAGGGCGCCTCAATGAGCAGTTCTTC
>TRBJ2-5|once|TRBD1|TRBV5-6
CASSKQGWQETQYF
TGTGCCAGCAGTAAACAGGGGTGGCAAGAGACCCAGTACTTC
>TRBJ2-1|once|-|TRBV21-1
CASSKGANSGTCPNEQFF
TGTGCCAGCAGCAAAGGGGCCAATAGCGGGACGTGCCCCAATGAGCAGTTCTTC
>TRBJ2-5|once|TRBD1|TRBV5-4
CASSLEVTGFRETQYF
TGTGCCAGCAGCTTGGAGGTGACAGGGTTTAGAGAGACCCAGTACTTC
>TRBJ2-1|-|TRBD2|TRBV2
CASRPNTSGRAIGPNEQFF
TGTGCCAGCAGGCCCAATACTAGCGGGAGGGCCATTGGTCCCAATGAGCAGTTCTTC
>TRBJ2-3|once|TRBD2|TRBV7-6
CASSLASIGLAGLADTQYF
TGTGCCAGCAGCTTAGCGTCGATTGGACTAGCGGGACTTGCAGATACGCAGTATTTT
>TRBJ2-7|-|-|TRBV7-6
CASSLAKNPPRGEQYF
TGTGCCAGCAGCTTAGCGAAAAACCCACCCCGGGGCGAGCAGTACTTC
>TRBJ2-3|-|TRBD1|TRBV29-1
CSAPGTAIPDTQYF
TGCAGCGCCCCCGGGACAGCAATACCAGATACGCAGTATTTT